These 31 T cell receptor beta chains originate from one sample sequenced in a study of Graves' ophthalmopathy and Graves' hyperthyroidism. The TCR beta CDR3 regions underwent amplification from RNA transcripts. After a first-round RT-PCR with HTBI primers, a second-round multiplex PCR was run. TCRdb called the multiplex PCR reads again in MiXCR, with one record for every CDR3 protein. The sample shows about 420,000 distinct CDR3 sequences, 21% of them seen only once. Specimen: peripheral blood. These receptor sequences come from a woman aged 18-35 years with stable Graves' hyperthyroidism.

This clonotype was seen a few times. The genes are TRBV7-8 and TRBJ1-1; D not certain. The ends were cut back, 1 base at V and 11 bases at J, with 14 bases in the middle. CDR3 size: 13 residues. CDR1 is SGHVS and CDR2 is FQNEAQ in the germline V gene. The CDR3 protein is CASSLEQTRGAFF. The CDR3 DNA reads as TGTGCCAGCAGCTTAGAACAGACAAGAGGGGCTTTCTTT.

This clonotype was counted ten times or more. This chain uses TRBV12-5 with TRBJ1-1; D not resolved. Deletions cut 3 bases from V and 3 bases from J, with 8 bases between. Germline V gene data show CDR1 as LGHNT and CDR2 as FRNRAP. The CDR3 sequence is 13 residues long. The CDR3 region has the DNA TGTGCTAGTGGTTTACGTCCGGACACTGAAGCTTTCTTT. Its translation is CASGLRPDTEAFF.

Of note for this clonotype: Here the CDR3 omits its conserved ending phenylalanine or tryptophan, so a read error is the likely source. Because the CDR3's place on the DNA is in doubt, the DNA is left out and the CDR3 is given as listed by TCRdb. The chain uses TRBV20-1 and TRBJ1-5. Both ends counted, the CDR3 spans 13 residues. Germline assignment: CDR1 DFQATT and CDR2 SNEGSKA (reference sequence). This CDR3 is CSAKGRSNQPQQL.

Ten or more counts support this clonotype. V gene TRBV27 combines with J gene TRBJ2-7; D gene unclear. CDR3 length: 14 residues. The germline V gene encodes CDR1 MNHEY and CDR2 SMNVEV (reference sequence). The germline V and J ends were trimmed by 6 bases and 5 bases, with 17 bases remaining between them. The CDR3 loop reads CASSYLDRPNEQYF. The CDR3 DNA follows: TGTGCCAGCAGCTACTTGGACCGCCCTAACGAGCAGTACTTC.

To note about this clonotype: A much larger clone sits a single nucleotide away, making a read error possible. Because the CDR3 is missing its conserved closing phenylalanine or tryptophan, this is likely a read error. The genes are TRBV11-2 and TRBJ1-2; TRBD1 agrees at 7 bases. The germline gives CDR1 SGHAT, CDR2 FQNNGV. Losses at the gene ends were 5 bases for V and 4 bases for J; bases not matched to a gene: 13. This CDR3 comprises 16 residues. The CDR3 loop is CASSLMVVQGTYGYTV. CDR3 DNA sequence: TGTGCCAGCAGCCTGATGGTGGTACAGGGGACCTATGGCTACACCGTC.

The chain recombines TRBV10-2 with TRBJ1-5; D is unresolved. Germline-derived CDR1 and CDR2 are WSHSY and SAAADI. V dropped 5 bases and J dropped 4 bases, with 12 bases sitting between them. The CDR3 loop spans 14 amino acids. Here the CDR3 reads CASSPFTINQPQHF. The CDR3 DNA reads as TGCGCCAGCAGTCCCTTTACAATTAATCAGCCCCAGCATTTT.

This clonotype appeared many times. The chain combines TRBV6-1 with TRBJ1-1, with D hard to call. The CDR3 spans 11 residues. Per germline, CDR1 MNHNS and CDR2 SASEGT. V was trimmed by 7 bases and J by 9 bases, leaving 12 bases between them. In DNA, the CDR3 is TGTGCCAGCATCAACCACTCTAAAGCTTTCTTT. Residues: CASINHSKAFF.

This clonotype came up many times. V usage is TRBV7-2 and J usage is TRBJ1-1, with a possible D match to TRBD1 (5 bases). The ends were cut back, 4 bases at V and 4 bases at J, with 16 bases in the middle. The CDR3 covers 15 residues. CDR1 and CDR2 from the germline V gene are SGHTA and FQGNSA. CDR3 region: CASSSQVRLGTEAFF. The CDR3, as DNA: TGTGCCAGCAGCTCACAGGTTAGGTTGGGCACTGAAGCTTTCTTT.

For the CDR3, the DNA is TGTGCCAGCAGTTTTTCAAGGGTTTATAGCAATCAGCCCCAGCATTTT. It yields the protein CASSFSRVYSNQPQHF. The chain links TRBV28 to TRBJ1-5; unclear D gene. The V gene's germline CDR1 is MDHEN and CDR2 SYDVKM. V lost 3 bases to trimming and J lost 0 bases, with 12 bases between them. The CDR3 length is 16 residues.

This clonotype was counted at least ten times. The chain employs TRBV30 and TRBJ1-1; D gene uncertain. The CDR3 has 13 amino acids. The ends were cut back, 3 bases at V and 1 base at J, with 9 bases in the middle. The V gene's germline CDR1 is GTSNPN and CDR2 SVGIG (reference sequence). The CDR3 region is CAWRNTENTEAFF. As DNA, the CDR3 is TGTGCCTGGAGAAACACAGAGAACACTGAAGCTTTCTTT. The whole variable domain, filled in from reference TRBV30 and TRBJ1-1, reads SQTIHQWPATLVQPVGSPLSLECTVEGTSNPNLYWYRQAAGRGLQLLFYSVGIGQISSEVPQNLSASRPQDRQFILSSKKLLLSDSGFYLCAWRNTENTEAFFGQGTRLTVV.

This clonotype appeared many times. The rearrangement links TRBV12-3 or TRBV12-4 to TRBJ1-5, with D unclear. V lost 3 bases to trimming and J lost 3 bases, with 9 bases between them. The CDR3 totals 14 residues. For the CDR3, the DNA is TGTGCCAGCAGTTTCTTGGCCTTCAATCAGCCCCAGCATTTT. Translation gives CASSFLAFNQPQHF.

This clonotype was seen many times. V is TRBV6-1 and J is TRBJ1-1, with TRBD1 identical over 7 bases. CDR1 MNHNS and CDR2 SASEGT come from the germline V gene. Trimming at V came to 5 bases and at J to 6 bases, leaving 9 bases not matched to a gene. CDR3 length: 14 amino acids. The CDR3 region is CASSRDSVSSEAFF. CDR3 coding DNA: TGTGCCAGCAGTCGGGACAGTGTAAGCTCTGAAGCTTTCTTT.

This chain links TRBV28 with TRBJ2-4; TRBD2 agrees at 16 bases. CDR1 MDHEN and CDR2 SYDVKM come from the germline V gene. The CDR3 has 17 residues. V lost 2 bases and J lost 7; bases outside the gene matches: 5. The CDR3 sequence: CASSLRGLAGGPNIQYF. The DNA for the CDR3 is TGTGCCAGCAGTTTACGGGGACTAGCGGGAGGGCCGAACATTCAGTACTTC.

This clonotype showed up just a few times. Just one base apart from a much larger clone, this may be a read error. CDR3 region: CSAKGQGLETKYF. The DNA of the CDR3 is TGCAGTGCTAAAGGACAGGGCCTAGAGACCAAGTACTTC. The chain recombines TRBV20-1 with TRBJ2-5, with 8 bases lining up with TRBD1. Germline CDR1 is DFQATT and CDR2 is SNEGSKA (reference sequence). The CDR3 sequence is 13 residues long.

This clonotype was seen many times. The gene calls are TRBV5-1 and TRBJ2-5; D is possibly TRBD1 (6 bases). With 1 base removed from V and 4 bases from J, the gap between germline ends came to 17 bases. The CDR3 totals 16 residues. Germline lookup yields CDR1 SGHRS and CDR2 YFSETQ. The CDR3 reads CASSLQQGGSLETQYF. The DNA of the CDR3 is TGCGCCAGCAGCTTGCAACAGGGTGGCTCTCTAGAGACCCAGTACTTC.

This clonotype was observed at least ten times. This chain connects TRBV19 to TRBJ1-1; D gene uncertain. CDR1 and CDR2 (germline): LNHDA, SQIVND (reference sequence). The CDR3 totals 13 residues. Deletions cut 0 bases from V and 3 bases from J, with 5 bases between. Here the CDR3 reads CASSIEGYTEAFF. The DNA of the CDR3 is TGTGCCAGTAGTATAGAAGGGTACACTGAAGCTTTCTTT. The entire variable domain, with the rest obtained from reference TRBV19 and TRBJ1-1, is as follows: DGGITQSPKYLFRKEGQNVTLSCEQNLNHDAMYWYRQDPGQGLRLIYYSQIVNDFQKGDIAEGYSVSREKKESFPLTVTSAQKNPTAFYLCASSIEGYTEAFFGQGTRLTVV.

Regarding this clonotype: Just one base apart from a much larger clone, this may be a read error. The gene calls are TRBV7-8 and TRBJ2-7, with 12 bases identical to TRBD2. Per germline, CDR1 SGHVS and CDR2 FQNEAQ. This CDR3 comprises 17 residues. The CDR3 protein is CAGSLPFGLAGSYEQYF. The CDR3 DNA follows: TGTGCCGGCAGCTTACCGTTCGGACTAGCGGGATCCTACGAGCAGTACTTC.

This clonotype showed up many times. This chain joins TRBV7-2 and TRBJ1-2, with D uncertain. The CDR3 is made up of 15 amino acids. V lost 1 base, J lost 8 bases, and 17 bases lay in between. CDR1 is SGHTA and CDR2 is FQGNSA in the germline V gene. CDR3 sequence reads: CASSLVERSAAGYTF. The CDR3 DNA is TGTGCCAGCAGCTTAGTAGAGAGGTCAGCCGCCGGCTACACCTTC.

There are many counts of this clonotype. The V call is TRBV20-1, the J call TRBJ1-3, with D perhaps TRBD1 (6 bases). The CDR3 loop spans 16 amino acids. V shed 6 bases and J shed 4 bases, with 22 bases lying between them. Germline CDR1 and CDR2: DFQATT and SNEGSKA (reference sequence). DNA for the CDR3: TGCAGTGCCCCCGTGGGGGCGGGTGTGTCGGGAAACACCATATATTTT. Its translation: CSAPVGAGVSGNTIYF.

This clonotype was counted at least ten times. CDR3 amino acids: CSASGWEQPQHF. The CDR3 coding sequence is TGCAGTGCTAGTGGCTGGGAGCAGCCCCAGCATTTT. The chain is built from TRBV20-1 and TRBJ1-5, with D unresolved. Germline V gives CDR1 DFQATT, CDR2 SNEGSKA (reference sequence). V gave up 3 bases and J gave up 7 bases, with 10 bases separating them. The CDR3 totals 12 residues.

The genes are TRBV18 and TRBJ2-7; 14 bases fit TRBD2. Germline-derived CDR1 and CDR2 are KGHSH and LQKENI. The CDR3 consists of 16 residues. With 9 bases clipped from V and 4 bases from J, the junction kept 11 bases outside the gene matches. The CDR3 bases are TGTGCCAGTCACGCCCAGGGGACTAGCGGGAGTTACGAGCAGTACTTC. This gives the protein CASHAQGTSGSYEQYF.

Worth noting for this clonotype: Given a much more abundant clone one base away, this may be a read error. The chain links TRBV18 to TRBJ2-2, with 7 bases that match TRBD1. CDR1 KGHSH and CDR2 LQKENI come from the germline V gene. The CDR3 sequence is 13 residues long. CDR3 in DNA: TGTGCCAGCCGACAGGGAAGGACCGGGGAGCTGTGTTTT. Protein sequence: CASRQGRTGELCF.

In this sample, this clonotype turned up many times. The CDR3 region is CAWTLGQGMIGYTF. As DNA, the CDR3 is TGTGCCTGGACCCTTGGACAGGGGATGATTGGCTACACCTTC. The gene calls are TRBV30 and TRBJ1-2; 9 bases are a match to TRBD1. Germline loops: CDR1 GTSNPN, CDR2 SVGIG (reference sequence). This CDR3 is built from 14 residues. The ends lost 4 bases at V and 7 bases at J; junction bases unmatched: 10.

V usage is TRBV20-1 and J usage is TRBJ2-7; tentative D call: TRBD1 (5 bases). Per the germline V gene, CDR1 is DFQATT and CDR2 is SNEGSKA (reference sequence). Trimming removed 2 bases from V and 2 bases from J, with 13 bases in between. The CDR3 runs 14 residues. The DNA for the CDR3 is TGCAGTGCTAGAAGGTCAGGGATTACCTACGAGCAGTACTTC. Translating it yields CSARRSGITYEQYF.

The rearrangement links TRBV30 to TRBJ1-1; D call uncertain. This CDR3 has 11 amino acids. Germline V gene data show CDR1 as GTSNPN and CDR2 as SVGIG (reference sequence). Trimming pared 1 base from V and 7 bases from J, leaving 7 bases between. The DNA of the CDR3 is TGTGCCTGGAGTGAGGTGGATGAAGCTTTCTTT. It is translated as CAWSEVDEAFF.

The J gene is TRBJ1-5, the V gene TRBV12-3 or TRBV12-4; a possible D gene is TRBD1 (6 bases). CDR3 length equals 14 residues. V was pared by 6 bases and J by 2 bases, with 11 bases between. The DNA of the CDR3 is TGTGCCAGCAGAGATGGACAGCGCAATCAGCCCCAGCATTTT. Protein: CASRDGQRNQPQHF.

V and J are TRBV20-1 and TRBJ2-1; D remains unclear. Germline V gene lookup returns CDR1 DFQATT and CDR2 SNEGSKA (reference sequence). The CDR3 loop spans 13 amino acids. Trimming stripped 3 bases from V and 6 bases from J, with 12 bases between. This CDR3 reads CSASWGGPNEQFF. CDR3 DNA sequence: TGCAGTGCTAGTTGGGGTGGGCCCAATGAGCAGTTCTTC.

This clonotype was picked up many times. The rearrangement uses TRBV27 and TRBJ2-5; D might be TRBD1 (5 bases). Trimming removed 10 bases at V and 2 bases at J, with 20 bases between. The germline V gene encodes CDR1 MNHEY and CDR2 SMNVEV (reference sequence). CDR3 length equals 15 residues. CDR3 in DNA: TGTGCCACCGCGATGTTCCGCAGGGATCAAGAGACCCAGTACTTC. This gives the protein CATAMFRRDQETQYF.

The genes are TRBV6-5 and TRBJ2-7; 12 bases fit TRBD2. The CDR3 contains 17 residues. Looked up from germline, CDR1 is MNHEY and CDR2 is SVGAGI. V shed 2 bases and J 3 bases; nucleotides not matched to a gene: 8. The CDR3 DNA reads as TGTGCCAGCAGTTACCCAAGGACTAGCGGGATAGGCTACGAGCAGTACTTC. Translated, it gives CASSYPRTSGIGYEQYF.

The chain is built from TRBV6-5 and TRBJ1-1; 11 nucleotides align to TRBD1. The ends lost 7 bases at V and 6 bases at J; junction bases unmatched: 7. This CDR3 region has 14 residues. Germline CDR1 and CDR2: MNHEY and SVGAGI. CDR3 in DNA: TGTGCCAGCATGACTCCGGGACAGGGGGCTGAAGCTTTCTTT. This sequence encodes CASMTPGQGAEAFF.

V is TRBV5-1 and J is TRBJ2-2, with 9 bases that match TRBD1. Germline CDR1 reads SGHRS; CDR2 reads YFSETQ. The CDR3 sequence is 16 residues long. Trimming took 3 bases from V and 7 from J; bases not matched to a gene: 10. This chain's CDR3 is CASSSTGGEAGGELFF. The CDR3 nucleotides read TGCGCCAGCAGCTCGACAGGGGGTGAAGCGGGCGGGGAGCTGTTTTTT. Drawing the rest from reference TRBV5-1 and TRBJ2-2, the complete variable domain is KAGVTQTPRYLIKTRGQQVTLSCSPISGHRSVSWYQQTPGQGLQFLFEYFSETQRNKGNFPGRFSGRQFSNSRSEMNVSTLELGDSALYLCASSSTGGEAGGELFFGEGSRLTVL.